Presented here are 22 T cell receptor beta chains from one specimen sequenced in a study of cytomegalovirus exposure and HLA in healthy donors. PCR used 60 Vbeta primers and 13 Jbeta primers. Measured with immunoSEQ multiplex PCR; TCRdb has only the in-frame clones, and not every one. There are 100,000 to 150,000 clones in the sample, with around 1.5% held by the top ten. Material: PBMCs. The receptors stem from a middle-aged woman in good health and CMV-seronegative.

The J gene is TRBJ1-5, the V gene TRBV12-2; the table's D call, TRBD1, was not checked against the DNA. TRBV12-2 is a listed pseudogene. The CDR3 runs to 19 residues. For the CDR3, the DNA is TGTGCAAGTCGCTCCCCATCGGGACAGGGGTTTGGGGGCAATCAGCCCCAGCATTTT. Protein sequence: CASRSPSGQGFGGNQPQHF.

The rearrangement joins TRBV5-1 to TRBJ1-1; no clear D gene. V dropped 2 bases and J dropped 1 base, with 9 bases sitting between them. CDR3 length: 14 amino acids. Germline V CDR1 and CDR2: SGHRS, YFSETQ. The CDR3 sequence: CASSLEGTNTEAFF. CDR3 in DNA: TGCGCCAGCAGCTTAGAGGGAACGAACACTGAAGCTTTCTTT.

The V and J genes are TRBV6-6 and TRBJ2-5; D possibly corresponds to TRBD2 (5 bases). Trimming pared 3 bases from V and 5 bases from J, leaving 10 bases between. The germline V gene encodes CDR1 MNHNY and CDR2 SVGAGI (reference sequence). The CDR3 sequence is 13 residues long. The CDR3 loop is CASSYMERETQYF. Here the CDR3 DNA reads TGTGCCAGCAGTTATATGGAGCGGGAGACCCAGTACTTC.

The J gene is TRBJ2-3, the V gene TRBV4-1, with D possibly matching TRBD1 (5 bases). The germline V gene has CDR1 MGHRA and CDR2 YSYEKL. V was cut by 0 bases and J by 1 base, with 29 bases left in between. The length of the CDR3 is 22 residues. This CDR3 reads CASSQDSRAGYELGPGTDTQYF. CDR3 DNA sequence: TGCGCCAGCAGCCAAGATTCCCGGGCAGGGTATGAACTTGGTCCGGGCACAGATACGCAGTATTTT.

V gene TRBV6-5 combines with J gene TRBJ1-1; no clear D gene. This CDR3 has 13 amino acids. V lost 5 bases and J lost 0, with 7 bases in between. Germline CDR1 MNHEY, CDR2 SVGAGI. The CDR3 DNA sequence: TGTGCCAGCAGTACAAACATGAACACTGAAGCTTTCTTT. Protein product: CASSTNMNTEAFF.

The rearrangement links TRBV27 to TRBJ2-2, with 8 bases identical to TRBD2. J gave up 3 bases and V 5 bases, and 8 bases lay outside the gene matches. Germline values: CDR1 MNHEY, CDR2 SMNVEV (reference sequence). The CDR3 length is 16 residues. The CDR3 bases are TGTGCCAGCAGTATAGCGGGGCGGACCGACACCGGGGAGCTGTTTTTT. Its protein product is CASSIAGRTDTGELFF.

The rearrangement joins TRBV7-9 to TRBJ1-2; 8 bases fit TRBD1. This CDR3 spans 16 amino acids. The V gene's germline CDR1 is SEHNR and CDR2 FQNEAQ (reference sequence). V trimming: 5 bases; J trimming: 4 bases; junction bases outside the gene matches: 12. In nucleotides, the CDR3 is TGTGCCAGCAGCACCTCGACAGGGGACTGGGTCTATGGCTACACCTTC. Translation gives CASSTSTGDWVYGYTF.

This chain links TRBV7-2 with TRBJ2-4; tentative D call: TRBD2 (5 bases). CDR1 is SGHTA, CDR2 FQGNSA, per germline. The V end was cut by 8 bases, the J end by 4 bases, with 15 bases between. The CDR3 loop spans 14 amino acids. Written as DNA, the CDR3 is TGTGCCAGCGGGCGGGCTAGCTCTAAAAACATTCAGTACTTC. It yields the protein CASGRASSKNIQYF.

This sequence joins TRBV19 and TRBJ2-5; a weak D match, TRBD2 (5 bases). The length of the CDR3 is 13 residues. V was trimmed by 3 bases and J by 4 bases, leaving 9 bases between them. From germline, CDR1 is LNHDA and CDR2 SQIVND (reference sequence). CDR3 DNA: TGTGCCAGTAGTATTTCGGGGATAGAGACCCAGTACTTC. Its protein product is CASSISGIETQYF.

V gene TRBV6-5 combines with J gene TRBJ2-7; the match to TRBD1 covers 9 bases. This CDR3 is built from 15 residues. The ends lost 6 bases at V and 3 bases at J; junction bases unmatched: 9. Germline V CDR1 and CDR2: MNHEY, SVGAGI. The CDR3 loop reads CASRNRGQIVYEQYF. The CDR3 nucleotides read TGTGCCAGCAGAAACAGGGGGCAGATAGTCTACGAGCAGTACTTC.

The CDR3 protein is CASSKTGVFSTNEQFF. CDR3 in DNA: TGTGCCAGCAGCAAGACAGGGGTATTTTCCACCAATGAGCAGTTCTTC. V and J are TRBV5-4 and TRBJ2-1, with 8 bases aligning to TRBD1. The CDR3 is made up of 16 amino acids. V trimming: 4 bases; J trimming: 6 bases; junction bases outside the gene matches: 12. CDR1 SGHNT and CDR2 YYREEE come from the germline V gene (reference sequence). Full variable domain (rest looked up from reference TRBV5-4 and TRBJ2-1): ETGVTQSPTHLIKTRGQQVTLRCSSQSGHNTVSWYQQALGQGPQFIFQYYREEENGRGNFPPRFSGLQFPNYSSELNVNALELDDSALYLCASSKTGVFSTNEQFFGPGTRLTVL.

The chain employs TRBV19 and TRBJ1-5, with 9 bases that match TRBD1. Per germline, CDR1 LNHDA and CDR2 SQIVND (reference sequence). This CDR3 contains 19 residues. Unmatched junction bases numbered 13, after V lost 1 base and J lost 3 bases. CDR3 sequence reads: CASSIVKGQGKANNQPQHF. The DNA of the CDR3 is TGTGCCAGTAGTATAGTTAAGGGACAGGGAAAAGCTAACAATCAGCCCCAGCATTTT.

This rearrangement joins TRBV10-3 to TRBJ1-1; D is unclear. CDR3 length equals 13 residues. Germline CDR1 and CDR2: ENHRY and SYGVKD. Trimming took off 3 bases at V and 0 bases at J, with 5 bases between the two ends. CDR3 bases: TGTGCCATCAGTGACCGTATGAACACTGAAGCTTTCTTT. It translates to CAISDRMNTEAFF.

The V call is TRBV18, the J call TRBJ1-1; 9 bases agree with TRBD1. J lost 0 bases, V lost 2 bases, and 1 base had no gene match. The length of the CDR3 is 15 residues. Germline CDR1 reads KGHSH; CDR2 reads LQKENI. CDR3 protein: CASSPGQGMNTEAFF. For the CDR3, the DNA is TGTGCCAGCTCACCAGGACAGGGGATGAACACTGAAGCTTTCTTT.

The CDR3 sequence is CASSSVEETQYF. The CDR3 bases are TGTGCCAGCAGTTCGGTGGAAGAGACCCAGTACTTC. V and J are TRBV5-4 and TRBJ2-5; D gene unclear. The CDR3 extends over 12 amino acids. Germline CDR1 SGHNT, CDR2 YYREEE (reference sequence). V lost 5 bases to trimming and J lost 3 bases, with 8 bases between them.

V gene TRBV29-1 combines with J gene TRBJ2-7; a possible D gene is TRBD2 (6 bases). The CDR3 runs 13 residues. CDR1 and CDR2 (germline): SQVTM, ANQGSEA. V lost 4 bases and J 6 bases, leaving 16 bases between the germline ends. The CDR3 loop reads CSVGRGMGLEQYF. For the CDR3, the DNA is TGCAGCGTTGGTCGGGGCATGGGACTCGAGCAGTACTTC.

The CDR3: CASSPAGNSPLHF. Here the CDR3 DNA reads TGTGCCAGCAGCCCCGCGGGTAATTCACCCCTCCACTTT. The V and J genes are TRBV9 and TRBJ1-6; no definite D call. Trimming removed 4 bases from V and 6 bases from J, with 8 bases in between. This CDR3 is built from 13 residues. Germline CDR1 and CDR2: SGDLS and YYNGEE. The complete variable domain, with remaining parts taken from reference TRBV9 and TRBJ1-6, reads DSGVTQTPKHLITATGQRVTLRCSPRSGDLSVYWYQQSLDQGLQFLIQYYNGEERAKGNILERFSAQQFPDLHSELNLSSLELGDSALYFCASSPAGNSPLHFGNGTRLTVT.

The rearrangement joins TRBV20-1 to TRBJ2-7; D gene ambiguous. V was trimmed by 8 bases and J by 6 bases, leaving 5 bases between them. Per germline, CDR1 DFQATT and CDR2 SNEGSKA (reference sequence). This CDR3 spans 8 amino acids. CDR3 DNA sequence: TGCAGTTCGGGCGAGCAGTACTTC. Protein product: CSSGEQYF.

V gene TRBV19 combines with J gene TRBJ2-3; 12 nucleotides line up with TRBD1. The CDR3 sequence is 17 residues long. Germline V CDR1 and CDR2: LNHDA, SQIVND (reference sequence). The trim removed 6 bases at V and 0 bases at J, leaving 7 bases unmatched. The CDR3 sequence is CASRTTGQGASTDTQYF. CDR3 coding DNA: TGTGCCAGTAGGACAACGGGACAGGGGGCTAGCACAGATACGCAGTATTTT. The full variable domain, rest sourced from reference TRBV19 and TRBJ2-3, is DGGITQSPKYLFRKEGQNVTLSCEQNLNHDAMYWYRQDPGQGLRLIYYSQIVNDFQKGDIAEGYSVSREKKESFPLTVTSAQKNPTAFYLCASRTTGQGASTDTQYFGPGTRLTVL.

CDR3 in DNA: TGTGCCAGCAGCTTATCCCCGGTCACTGAAGCTTTCTTT. Residues: CASSLSPVTEAFF. This chain links TRBV7-2 with TRBJ1-1; no clear D. V was pared by 2 bases and J by 4 bases, with 8 bases between. Germline CDR1 SGHTA, CDR2 FQGNSA. The CDR3 spans 13 residues.

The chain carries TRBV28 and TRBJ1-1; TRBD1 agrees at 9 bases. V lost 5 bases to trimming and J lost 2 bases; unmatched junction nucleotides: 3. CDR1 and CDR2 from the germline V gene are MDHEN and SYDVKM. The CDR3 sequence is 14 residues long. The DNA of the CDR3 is TGTGCCAGCAGTCCGGGACAGGGAAACACTGAAGCTTTCTTT. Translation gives CASSPGQGNTEAFF.

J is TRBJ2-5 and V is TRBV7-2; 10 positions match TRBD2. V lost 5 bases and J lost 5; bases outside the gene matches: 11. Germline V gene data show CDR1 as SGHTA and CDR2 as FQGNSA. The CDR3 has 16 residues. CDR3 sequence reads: CASSPLPAGGRETQYF. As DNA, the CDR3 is TGTGCCAGCAGCCCTCTCCCAGCGGGGGGGCGTGAGACCCAGTACTTC.